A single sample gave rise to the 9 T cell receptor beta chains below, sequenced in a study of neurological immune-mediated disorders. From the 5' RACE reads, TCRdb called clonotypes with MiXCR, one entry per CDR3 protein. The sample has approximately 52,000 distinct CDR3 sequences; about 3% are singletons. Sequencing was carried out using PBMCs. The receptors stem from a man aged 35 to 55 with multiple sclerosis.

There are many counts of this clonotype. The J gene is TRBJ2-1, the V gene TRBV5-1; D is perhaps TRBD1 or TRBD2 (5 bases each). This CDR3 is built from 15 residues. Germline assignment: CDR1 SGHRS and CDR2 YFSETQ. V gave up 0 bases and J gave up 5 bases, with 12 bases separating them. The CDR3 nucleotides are TGCGCCAGCAGCTTGGAAGACAAGGGACACAATGAGCAGTTCTTC. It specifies CASSLEDKGHNEQFF.

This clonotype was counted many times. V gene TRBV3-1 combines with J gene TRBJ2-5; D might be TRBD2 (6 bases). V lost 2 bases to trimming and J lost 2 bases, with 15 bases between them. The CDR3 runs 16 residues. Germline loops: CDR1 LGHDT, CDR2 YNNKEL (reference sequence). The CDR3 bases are TGTGCCAGCAGCCAAAACATCCCGGGACTGCAAGAGACCCAGTACTTC. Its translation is CASSQNIPGLQETQYF.

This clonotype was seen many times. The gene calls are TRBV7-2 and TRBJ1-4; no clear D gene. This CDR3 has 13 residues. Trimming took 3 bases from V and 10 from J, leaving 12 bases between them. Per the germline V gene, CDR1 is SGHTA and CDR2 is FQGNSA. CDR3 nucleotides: TGTGCCAGCAGCTTTGGGGTTTCGAGAAAACTGTTTTTT. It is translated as CASSFGVSRKLFF.

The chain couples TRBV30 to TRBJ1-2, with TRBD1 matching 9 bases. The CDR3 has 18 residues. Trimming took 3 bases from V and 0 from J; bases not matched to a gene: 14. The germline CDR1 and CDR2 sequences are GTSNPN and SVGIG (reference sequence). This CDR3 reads CAWRGKMDRGVTNYGYTF. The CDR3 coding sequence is TGTGCCTGGAGGGGCAAGATGGACAGGGGCGTAACTAACTATGGCTACACCTTC.

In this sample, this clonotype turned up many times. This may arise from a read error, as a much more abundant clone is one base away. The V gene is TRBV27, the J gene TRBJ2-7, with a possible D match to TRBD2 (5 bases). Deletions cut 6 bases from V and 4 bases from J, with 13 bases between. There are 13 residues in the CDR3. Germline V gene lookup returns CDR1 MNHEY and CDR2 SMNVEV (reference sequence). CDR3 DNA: TGTGCCAGCAGACCGGGAAAGGGTTACGAGCAGTACTTC. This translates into CASRPGKGYEQYF.

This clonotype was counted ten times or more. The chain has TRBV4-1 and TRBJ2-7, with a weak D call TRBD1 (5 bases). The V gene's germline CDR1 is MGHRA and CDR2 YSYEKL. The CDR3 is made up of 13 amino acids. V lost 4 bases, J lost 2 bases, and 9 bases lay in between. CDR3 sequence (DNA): TGCGCCAGCAGCCGCTCACAGGCCTACGAGCAGTACTTC. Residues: CASSRSQAYEQYF.

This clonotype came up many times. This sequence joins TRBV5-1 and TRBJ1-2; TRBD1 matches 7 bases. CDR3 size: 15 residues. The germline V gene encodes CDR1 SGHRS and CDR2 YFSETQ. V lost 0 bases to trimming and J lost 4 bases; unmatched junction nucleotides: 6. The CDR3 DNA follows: TGCGCCAGCAGCTTGGGAGAGGGGGCCCTCTATGGCTACACCTTC. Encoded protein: CASSLGEGALYGYTF.

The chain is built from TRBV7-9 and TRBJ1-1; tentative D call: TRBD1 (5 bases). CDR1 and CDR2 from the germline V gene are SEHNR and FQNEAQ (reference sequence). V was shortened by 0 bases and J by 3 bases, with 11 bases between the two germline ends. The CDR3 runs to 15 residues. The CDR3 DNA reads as TGTGCCAGCAGCTTAGCGAACGGGACCCACACTGAAGCTTTCTTT. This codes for CASSLANGTHTEAFF.

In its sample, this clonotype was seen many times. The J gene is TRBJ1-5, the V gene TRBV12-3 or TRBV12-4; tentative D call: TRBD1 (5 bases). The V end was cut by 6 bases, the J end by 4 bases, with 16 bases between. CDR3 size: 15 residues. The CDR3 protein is CASSGRAHGNQPQHF. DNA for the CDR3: TGTGCCAGCAGCGGCAGGGCTCACGGGAATCAGCCCCAGCATTTT.